The subject of this entry is one T cell receptor (beta chain). This sample is part of a study of blood T cell repertoires in COVID-19. Deletions cut 4 bases from V and 1 base from J, with 17 bases between. The CDR3 covers 16 residues. Method: immunoSEQ multiplex PCR; TCRdb's copy keeps in-frame clones and lacks some. The repertoire has about 270,000 clones, around four fifths of them found once; the top ten carry 5% to 6%. The sequence came from an elderly man with acute or convalescent COVID-19. The chain is built from TRBV5-3 and TRBJ1-1; a weak D match, TRBD1 (5 bases). TRBV5-3 is reported as an ORF; its role is uncertain. The sample taken for sequencing was peripheral blood. Here the CDR3 reads CARSQGKGLANTEAFF. The CDR3 nucleotides read TGTGCCAGAAGCCAAGGTAAGGGGTTGGCGAACACTGAAGCTTTCTTT.